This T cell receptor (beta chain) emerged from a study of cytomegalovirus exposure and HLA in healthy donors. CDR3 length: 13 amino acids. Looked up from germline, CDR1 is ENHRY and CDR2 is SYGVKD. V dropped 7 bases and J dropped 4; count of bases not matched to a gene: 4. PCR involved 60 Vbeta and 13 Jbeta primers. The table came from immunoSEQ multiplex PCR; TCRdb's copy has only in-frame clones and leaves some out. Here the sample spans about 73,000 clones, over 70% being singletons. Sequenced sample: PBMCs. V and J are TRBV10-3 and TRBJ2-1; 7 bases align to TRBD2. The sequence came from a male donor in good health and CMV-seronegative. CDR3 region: CAIMAGEYNEQFF. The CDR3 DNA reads TGTGCCATCATGGCGGGGGAATACAATGAGCAGTTCTTC.